This TCR beta chain is drawn from a study of PD-L1 blockade in urothelial cancer. Background on the study: Blood analysis occurred 3 weeks (second dose) and 6 weeks after treatment start.

Profiled with immunoSEQ multiplex PCR; TCRdb holds only in-frame clones, not every one. The sample lists 30,000 to 40,000 clones, over 75% occurring once. Time point of the sample: pretreatment peripheral blood. There were between 1 and 8 samples from each patient, taken pretreatment and on-treatment. This clonotype was sampled from a man aged 60-69 years with urothelial cancer. The sequencing here drew on PBMCs, taken around atezolizumab (anti-PD-L1) treatment.

This CDR3 is CASSAGTTGRYEQYF. The CDR3 nucleotides are TGTGCCAGCAGCGCCGGGACTACCGGACGATACGAGCAGTACTTC. This chain uses TRBV5-5 with TRBJ2-7; 7 bases are a match to TRBD2. The germline CDR1 and CDR2 sequences are SGHKS and YYEKEE (reference sequence). V dropped 4 bases and J dropped 4; count of bases not matched to a gene: 11. CDR3 size: 15 residues.